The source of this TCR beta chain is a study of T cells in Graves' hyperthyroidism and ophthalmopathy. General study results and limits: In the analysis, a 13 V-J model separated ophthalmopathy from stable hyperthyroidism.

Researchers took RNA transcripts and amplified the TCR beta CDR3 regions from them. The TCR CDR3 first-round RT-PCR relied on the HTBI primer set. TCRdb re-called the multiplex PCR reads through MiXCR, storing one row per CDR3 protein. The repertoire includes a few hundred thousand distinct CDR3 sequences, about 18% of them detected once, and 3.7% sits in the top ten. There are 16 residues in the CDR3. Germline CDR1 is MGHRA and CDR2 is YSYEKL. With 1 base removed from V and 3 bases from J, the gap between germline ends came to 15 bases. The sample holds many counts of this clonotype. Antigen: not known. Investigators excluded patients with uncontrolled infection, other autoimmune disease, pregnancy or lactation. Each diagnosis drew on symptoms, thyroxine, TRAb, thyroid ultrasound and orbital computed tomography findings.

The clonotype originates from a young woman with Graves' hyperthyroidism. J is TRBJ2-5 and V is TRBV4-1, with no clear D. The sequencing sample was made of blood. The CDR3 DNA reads TGCGCCAGCAGCCAAGCCCCTTTAGGGCAGAAAGAGACCCAGTACTTC. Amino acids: CASSQAPLGQKETQYF.